Each of the 17 T cell receptor beta chains below was sequenced from the same sample in a study of early T cells in non-severe SARS-CoV-2 infection. One entry per CDR3 protein results from TCRdb running MiXCR on the 5' RACE reads. This repertoire shows just under 90,000 distinct CDR3 sequences, around 14% found once; its top ten account for around 7%. Sequencing input: whole blood. Every receptor here comes from an adult who was a healthcare worker with PCR-confirmed SARS-CoV-2 infection or an uninfected control (not recorded which).

This clonotype was recorded at least ten times. The chain joins TRBV29-1 to TRBJ2-2; D ambiguous. Trimming took 4 bases from V and 0 from J, leaving 9 bases between them. The germline V gene encodes CDR1 SQVTM and CDR2 ANQGSEA. There are 14 residues in the CDR3. This chain's CDR3 is CSVGAETNTGELFF. For the CDR3, the DNA is TGCAGCGTTGGAGCAGAGACGAACACCGGGGAGCTGTTTTTT.

This clonotype occurred a few times. J is TRBJ1-2 and V is TRBV5-4; tentative D call: TRBD1 (6 bases). V was pared by 3 bases and J by 6 bases, with 15 bases between. CDR3 length: 14 amino acids. Germline V CDR1 and CDR2: SGHNT, YYREEE (reference sequence). In DNA, the CDR3 is TGTGCCAGCAGCTCTCAGGGGCAGGGGCATGGCTACACCTTC. Protein product: CASSSQGQGHGYTF.

The chain has TRBV6-5 and TRBJ1-5; 7 bases fit TRBD1. Per germline, CDR1 MNHEY and CDR2 SVGAGI. V shed 6 bases and J 7 bases; nucleotides not matched to a gene: 9. The CDR3 runs to 14 residues. The CDR3: CASSRTGARQPQHF. The CDR3 DNA sequence: TGTGCCAGCAGCCGTACAGGGGCCAGACAGCCCCAGCATTTT.

CDR3 sequence: CASSIRTGGLNTEAFF. The CDR3 DNA sequence: TGCGCCAGCAGCATTCGGACAGGGGGCTTGAACACTGAAGCTTTCTTT. This chain connects TRBV4-1 to TRBJ1-1, with 11 bases that match TRBD1. CDR1 is MGHRA, CDR2 YSYEKL, per germline. The J segment lost 0 bases and the V segment lost 5 bases, leaving 5 bases of the junction unmatched. This CDR3 is built from 16 residues.

This clonotype was observed a few times. This chain joins TRBV20-1 and TRBJ1-5; D uncertain. The germline V gene encodes CDR1 DFQATT and CDR2 SNEGSKA (reference sequence). Trimming left V 0 bases short and J 2 bases short, with 14 bases between. This CDR3 region has 16 residues. The CDR3 here is CSARDLHPEGNQPQHF. The CDR3 DNA sequence: TGCAGTGCTAGAGATCTCCATCCCGAGGGCAATCAGCCCCAGCATTTT.

The V and J genes are TRBV7-3 and TRBJ2-2; D unresolved. The ends were cut back, 1 base at V and 4 bases at J, with 16 bases in the middle. Germline CDR1 is SGHTA and CDR2 is FQGTGA. The CDR3 is 17 amino acids. The CDR3 region is CASSLNPPDRGTGELFF. CDR3 DNA: TGTGCCAGCAGCTTAAATCCCCCGGATCGCGGCACCGGGGAGCTGTTTTTT.

This clonotype was seen only a few times. One end of the junction does not line up with germline, which may come from a read error. This chain joins TRBV12-3 or TRBV12-4 and TRBJ2-7; the D is unclear. The CDR3 contains 13 residues. As DNA, the CDR3 is TGTGCCAGCACTTTAGAGTACAACTACGAGCAGTACTTC. This encodes CASTLEYNYEQYF.

V is TRBV12-3 or TRBV12-4 and J is TRBJ2-7; D gene unclear. Trimming removed 4 bases from V and 5 bases from J, with 18 bases in between. CDR3 length: 15 amino acids. CDR3 DNA: TGTGCCAGCAGTTCGTTAGGGCAGTGGCGGAACGAGCAGTACTTC. Its translation: CASSSLGQWRNEQYF.

At least ten counts were recorded for this clonotype. The J gene is TRBJ2-3, the V gene TRBV28; either TRBD1 or TRBD2 may supply D (6 bases each). This CDR3 contains 13 residues. V lost 8 bases, J lost 2 bases, and 11 bases lay in between. CDR1 and CDR2 (germline): MDHEN, SYDVKM. The CDR3 loop is CASRGPYTDTQYF. The CDR3 DNA sequence: TGTGCCAGCCGGGGGCCGTACACAGATACGCAGTATTTT.

The genes are TRBV19 and TRBJ2-6; TRBD1 aligns across 7 bases. V gave up 4 bases and J gave up 3 bases; unmatched junction bases: 3. This CDR3 comprises 15 residues. Germline-derived CDR1 and CDR2 are LNHDA and SQIVND (reference sequence). The CDR3 coding sequence is TGTGCCAGTAGTACGCACAGGGGTGGGGCCAACGTCCTGACTTTC. Translation: CASSTHRGGANVLTF.

This clonotype was observed a handful of times. CDR3 sequence (DNA): TGTGCCAGCAGCTCCGCTAGGGAGGGCGAGCAGTTCTTC. Protein: CASSSAREGEQFF. V is TRBV13 and J is TRBJ2-1; 7 positions match TRBD2. The CDR3 spans 13 residues. In germline, CDR1 is PRHDT, CDR2 FYEKMQ (reference sequence). The V and J ends lost 4 bases and 10 bases, in that order; junction bases with no gene match: 7. Full variable domain (rest looked up from reference TRBV13 and TRBJ2-1): AAGVIQSPRHLIKEKRETATLKCYPIPRHDTVYWYQQGPGQDPQFLISFYEKMQSDKGSIPDRFSAQQFSDYHSELNMSSLELGDSALYFCASSSAREGEQFFGPGTRLTVL.

In its sample, this clonotype was seen a few times. The chain couples TRBV20-1 to TRBJ1-4; a weak D match, TRBD1 (6 bases). This CDR3 is 16 amino acids long. Germline lookup yields CDR1 DFQATT and CDR2 SNEGSKA (reference sequence). The V gene lost 2 bases and the J gene lost 0 bases, with 13 bases spanning the gap. The DNA for the CDR3 is TGCAGTGCTAGATCGACAGGTTACGCAACTAATGAAAAACTGTTTTTT. Translating gives CSARSTGYATNEKLFF.

This clonotype has only a few counts. J is TRBJ2-5 and V is TRBV20-1, with 8 positions matching TRBD2. CDR3 size: 16 residues. Trimming removed 0 bases from V and 1 base from J; junction bases left unmatched: 7. The germline gives CDR1 DFQATT, CDR2 SNEGSKA (reference sequence). Here the CDR3 DNA reads TGCAGTGCTAGAGATTTAGGCGGGAGGACCCAAGAGACCCAGTACTTC. This encodes CSARDLGGRTQETQYF.

The rearrangement uses TRBV28 and TRBJ1-4; D not resolved. Germline V lookup: CDR1 MDHEN, CDR2 SYDVKM. With 1 base removed from V and 8 bases from J, the gap between germline ends came to 11 bases. The CDR3 has 14 amino acids. The CDR3 nucleotides are TGTGCCAGCAGTTTATTGTTGCCGAGGGAAAAACTGTTTTTT. Translated, it gives CASSLLLPREKLFF.

This clonotype has a count of ten or more. CDR3 sequence reads: CASSEIGRSNQPQHF. The CDR3 DNA reads TGTGCCAGCAGTGAGATAGGGCGGAGCAATCAGCCCCAGCATTTT. The chain joins TRBV2 to TRBJ1-5, with D uncertain. The germline V gene encodes CDR1 SNHLY and CDR2 FYNNEI. Trimming pared 3 bases from V and 1 base from J, leaving 10 bases between. CDR3 length equals 15 residues.

The chain is built from TRBV6-1 and TRBJ1-1; no reliable D call. This CDR3 comprises 13 residues. CDR1 and CDR2 (germline): MNHNS, SASEGT. Trimming removed 1 base at V and 7 bases at J, with 10 bases between. In DNA form, the CDR3 reads TGTGCCAGCAGTGAAGGAGGGATAGATGAAGCTTTCTTT. The encoded protein is CASSEGGIDEAFF.

On this clonotype itself: At one boundary the junction diverges from the germline segment, which might be a read error. The J gene is TRBJ2-7, the V gene TRBV3-1, with D possibly being TRBD2 (5 bases). The CDR3 has 15 amino acids. Germline V gene data show CDR1 as LGHDT and CDR2 as YNNKEL (reference sequence). DNA of the CDR3: TGTGCCTGCAGCCAAGAGGTCGGACTCTCCTACGAGCAGTACTTC. This encodes CACSQEVGLSYEQYF.